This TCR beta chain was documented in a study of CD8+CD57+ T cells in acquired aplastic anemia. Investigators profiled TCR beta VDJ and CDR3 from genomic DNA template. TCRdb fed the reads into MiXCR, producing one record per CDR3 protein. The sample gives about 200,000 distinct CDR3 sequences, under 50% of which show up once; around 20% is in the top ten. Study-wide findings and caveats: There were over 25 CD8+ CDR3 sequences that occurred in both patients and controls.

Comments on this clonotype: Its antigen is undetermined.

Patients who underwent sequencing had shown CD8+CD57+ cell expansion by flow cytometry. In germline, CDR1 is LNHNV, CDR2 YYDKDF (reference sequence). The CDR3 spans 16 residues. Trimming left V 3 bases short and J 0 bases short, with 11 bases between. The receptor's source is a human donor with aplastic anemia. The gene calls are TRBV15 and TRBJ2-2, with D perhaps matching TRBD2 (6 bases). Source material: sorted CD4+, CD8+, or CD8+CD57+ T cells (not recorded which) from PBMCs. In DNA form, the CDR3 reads TGTGCCACCAGCAGCCAGTGGGGGGCGAACACCGGGGAGCTGTTTTTT. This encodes CATSSQWGANTGELFF.